This T cell receptor beta chain derives from a study of CD8+ T cells in alopecia areata. Study-wide background: By percentage of affected scalp area, the severity of treated patients was scored.

Regarding the study as a whole: Under tofacitinib, fewer expanded CD8+ clones appeared among the top 100 scalp clones. Numerous expanded lesional clones remained in scalp and blood during tofacitinib.

CDR3 length: 13 residues. V dropped 4 bases and J dropped 10 bases, with 16 bases sitting between them. CDR1 SGDLS and CDR2 YYNGEE come from the germline V gene. After isolation, RNA underwent reverse transcription to generate cDNA as the sequencing template. Some clones are missing from TCRdb's copy, which holds only in-frame ones; the method was immunoSEQ multiplex PCR. The table shows about 190,000 clones, with roughly three fifths occurring only once. Treatment noted: oral pan-JAK inhibitor, 5-10 mg twice daily. Sorting of PBMCs yielded the CD4+ and CD8+ T cells. A word on this clone: Its antigen is not known.

This rearrangement joins TRBV9 to TRBJ2-3; D is undetermined. The source material was CD4+ T cells sorted from blood, sampled at week 4, from a patient treated with tofacitinib. The clonotype comes from a human donor with alopecia areata. The CDR3 loop reads CASSPETPLAQYF. The CDR3 DNA reads as TGTGCCAGCAGCCCCGAGACCCCCCTTGCGCAGTATTTT.